The rows below give T cell receptor beta chains drawn from one sample of a study of blood T cell repertoires in COVID-19. Only in-frame clones appear in the TCRdb table, and some are missing; sequencing was by immunoSEQ multiplex PCR. There are 100,000 to 120,000 clones in the sample; around 85% occur only once, and approximately 1.5% lies in the top ten. Sequencing was done on a sample of peripheral blood. All receptors derive from a man aged 50-59 years with acute or convalescent COVID-19. Both conserved end residues are part of each CDR3. Fields, in order: D gene, V gene, J gene, clone size, CDR3 protein, CDR3 DNA. D genes are given only for firm matches. Expanded clones are given a class, and other clones once, few, many or no size at all.

d_call: TRBD1
v_call: TRBV29-1
j_call: TRBJ1-3
clone_size: few
cdr3_aa: CSVAPAGQGSTIYF
cdr3_nt: TGCAGCGTTGCCCCAGCGGGACAGGGGTCTACCATATATTTT

d_call: TRBD1
v_call: TRBV7-2
j_call: TRBJ1-2
clone_size: .
cdr3_aa: CASSLRQQGEGNGYTF
cdr3_nt: TGTGCCAGCAGCTTACGTCAGCAGGGGGAAGGAAATGGCTACACCTTC

d_call: TRBD1
v_call: TRBV6-5
j_call: TRBJ1-2
clone_size: once
cdr3_aa: CASSYSDRAGGYTF
cdr3_nt: TGTGCCAGCAGTTACTCGGACAGGGCGGGTGGCTACACCTTC

d_call: .
v_call: TRBV10-3
j_call: TRBJ1-5
clone_size: .
cdr3_aa: CAISEPIPGQPQHF
cdr3_nt: TGTGCCATCAGTGAGCCGATCCCGGGGCAGCCCCAGCATTTT

d_call: TRBD1
v_call: TRBV10-3
j_call: TRBJ1-2
clone_size: .
cdr3_aa: CAISDTGTGEGYTF
cdr3_nt: TGTGCCATCAGTGATACCGGGACAGGGGAAGGCTACACCTTC

d_call: .
v_call: TRBV6-5
j_call: TRBJ1-1
clone_size: .
cdr3_aa: CASSYQAGAITEAFF
cdr3_nt: TGTGCCAGCAGTTACCAGGCAGGGGCAATCACTGAAGCTTTCTTT

d_call: TRBD1
v_call: TRBV5-1
j_call: TRBJ1-2
clone_size: .
cdr3_aa: CASSSLGTGGMDGYTF
cdr3_nt: TGCGCCAGCAGCTCACTGGGGACAGGGGGCATGGATGGCTACACCTTC

d_call: .
v_call: TRBV2
j_call: TRBJ2-3
clone_size: .
cdr3_aa: CASSVQGVRDTQYF
cdr3_nt: TGTGCCAGCAGTGTACAGGGTGTCAGAGATACGCAGTATTTT

d_call: .
v_call: TRBV19
j_call: TRBJ1-5
clone_size: .
cdr3_aa: CASSIWDKSNQPQHF
cdr3_nt: TGTGCCAGTAGTATTTGGGACAAGAGCAATCAGCCCCAGCATTTT

d_call: .
v_call: TRBV19
j_call: TRBJ2-2
clone_size: .
cdr3_aa: CASTPGGGRTGELFF
cdr3_nt: TGTGCCAGTACCCCTGGTGGAGGGAGGACCGGGGAGCTGTTTTTT

d_call: TRBD1
v_call: TRBV9
j_call: TRBJ1-1
clone_size: .
cdr3_aa: CASSATGEPEAFF
cdr3_nt: TGTGCCAGCTCTGCGACAGGGGAGCCTGAAGCTTTCTTT

d_call: .
v_call: TRBV5-1
j_call: TRBJ1-1
clone_size: .
cdr3_aa: CASTTGGGNTEAFF
cdr3_nt: TGCGCCAGCACCACCGGGGGGGGTAACACTGAAGCTTTCTTT

d_call: TRBD1
v_call: TRBV10-3
j_call: TRBJ2-7
clone_size: .
cdr3_aa: CAIRSGGHEQYF
cdr3_nt: TGTGCCATCAGGTCAGGGGGCCACGAGCAGTACTTC

d_call: .
v_call: TRBV30
j_call: TRBJ2-1
clone_size: once
cdr3_aa: CAWSGGEQFF
cdr3_nt: TGTGCCTGGAGTGGCGGTGAGCAGTTCTTC

d_call: .
v_call: TRBV6-1
j_call: TRBJ1-2
clone_size: .
cdr3_aa: CASSEVPGAGNGYTF
cdr3_nt: TGTGCCAGCAGTGAAGTTCCAGGGGCTGGTAATGGCTACACCTTC

d_call: TRBD2
v_call: TRBV5-1
j_call: TRBJ2-5
clone_size: .
cdr3_aa: CASSFSGGASGETQYF
cdr3_nt: TGCGCCAGCAGCTTTAGCGGGGGGGCCTCGGGTGAGACCCAGTACTTC

d_call: .
v_call: TRBV29-1
j_call: TRBJ2-1
clone_size: .
cdr3_aa: CSGGIRNEQFF
cdr3_nt: TGCAGCGGAGGGATTCGCAATGAGCAGTTCTTC

d_call: TRBD1
v_call: TRBV2
j_call: TRBJ2-7
clone_size: .
cdr3_aa: CASRMSGQGFYEQYF
cdr3_nt: TGTGCCAGCAGGATGTCGGGACAGGGATTCTACGAGCAGTACTTC

d_call: TRBD2
v_call: TRBV9
j_call: TRBJ2-3
clone_size: .
cdr3_aa: CASSVGVRGGTDTQYF
cdr3_nt: TGTGCCAGCAGCGTAGGGGTGCGGGGGGGCACAGATACGCAGTATTTT

d_call: .
v_call: TRBV28
j_call: TRBJ1-2
clone_size: .
cdr3_aa: CASSLLAPYGYTF
cdr3_nt: TGTGCCAGCAGTTTATTAGCTCCCTATGGCTACACCTTC

d_call: TRBD1
v_call: TRBV10-3
j_call: TRBJ2-1
clone_size: .
cdr3_aa: CAISVAGTVNNEQFF
cdr3_nt: TGTGCCATCAGTGTGGCCGGGACAGTAAACAATGAGCAGTTCTTC

d_call: TRBD2
v_call: TRBV9
j_call: TRBJ2-3
clone_size: .
cdr3_aa: CASSVGSGGAASTDTQYF
cdr3_nt: TGTGCCAGCAGCGTAGGGAGCGGGGGGGCCGCTAGCACAGATACGCAGTATTTT

d_call: .
v_call: TRBV4-1
j_call: TRBJ1-3
clone_size: .
cdr3_aa: CASSQDEATGTSGNTIYF
cdr3_nt: TGCGCCAGCAGCCAAGATGAGGCAACAGGAACCTCTGGAAACACCATATATTTT

d_call: .
v_call: TRBV12-3/TRBV12-4
j_call: TRBJ1-1
clone_size: .
cdr3_aa: CASSFAGNTEAFF
cdr3_nt: TGTGCCAGCAGTTTCGCAGGGAACACTGAAGCTTTCTTT

d_call: .
v_call: TRBV2
j_call: TRBJ1-3
clone_size: .
cdr3_aa: CASSARWSGNTIYF
cdr3_nt: TGTGCCAGCAGTGCGCGGTGGTCTGGAAACACCATATATTTT

d_call: .
v_call: TRBV4-1
j_call: TRBJ2-3
clone_size: few
cdr3_aa: CASSQAWGGDTQYF
cdr3_nt: TGCGCCAGCAGCCAAGCTTGGGGAGGAGATACGCAGTATTTT

d_call: .
v_call: TRBV30
j_call: TRBJ1-3
clone_size: few
cdr3_aa: CAWRSSGNTIYF
cdr3_nt: TGTGCCTGGAGGAGCTCTGGAAACACCATATATTTT

d_call: TRBD1
v_call: TRBV3-1/TRBV3-2
j_call: TRBJ1-6
clone_size: .
cdr3_aa: CASSPTGNSPLHF
cdr3_nt: TGTGCCAGCAGCCCGACAGGGAATTCACCCCTCCACTTT

d_call: TRBD2
v_call: TRBV2
j_call: TRBJ2-3
clone_size: few
cdr3_aa: CASGAKSGGFTDTQYF
cdr3_nt: TGTGCCAGCGGGGCTAAAAGCGGGGGTTTCACAGATACGCAGTATTTT

d_call: TRBD2
v_call: TRBV3-1/TRBV3-2
j_call: TRBJ2-7
clone_size: .
cdr3_aa: CASSQSPGLAPGEQYF
cdr3_nt: TGTGCCAGCAGCCAGTCTCCGGGACTAGCCCCCGGCGAGCAGTACTTC

d_call: .
v_call: TRBV28
j_call: TRBJ1-5
clone_size: .
cdr3_aa: CASSYGVDQPQHF
cdr3_nt: TGTGCCAGCAGTTACGGGGTGGATCAGCCCCAGCATTTT

d_call: .
v_call: TRBV27
j_call: TRBJ1-6
clone_size: .
cdr3_aa: CASSLILGGSPLHF
cdr3_nt: TGTGCCAGCAGTTTGATATTGGGGGGTTCACCCCTCCACTTT

d_call: TRBD2
v_call: TRBV24-1
j_call: TRBJ2-5
clone_size: once
cdr3_aa: CATSGTSGGGVRETQYF
cdr3_nt: TGTGCCACCAGCGGGACTAGCGGGGGGGGAGTGAGAGAGACCCAGTACTTC

d_call: .
v_call: TRBV18
j_call: TRBJ1-6
clone_size: .
cdr3_aa: CASSPNSDSPLHF
cdr3_nt: TGTGCCAGCTCACCAAATTCGGATTCACCCCTCCACTTT

d_call: TRBD1
v_call: TRBV4-1
j_call: TRBJ1-2
clone_size: .
cdr3_aa: CASSQGQQGTGYTF
cdr3_nt: TGCGCCAGCAGCCAGGGACAGCAAGGAACAGGCTACACCTTC

d_call: TRBD1
v_call: TRBV19
j_call: TRBJ1-2
clone_size: .
cdr3_aa: CASGLQGTPANYGYTF
cdr3_nt: TGTGCCAGTGGATTACAGGGGACTCCAGCTAACTATGGCTACACCTTC

d_call: .
v_call: TRBV29-1
j_call: TRBJ1-5
clone_size: .
cdr3_aa: CSVAVHNQPQHF
cdr3_nt: TGCAGCGTGGCTGTCCACAATCAGCCCCAGCATTTT

d_call: .
v_call: TRBV4-1
j_call: TRBJ1-5
clone_size: many
cdr3_aa: CASSGPTVLEPQHF
cdr3_nt: TGCGCCAGCAGCGGACCGACAGTCCTAGAGCCCCAGCATTTT

d_call: TRBD1
v_call: TRBV15
j_call: TRBJ1-3
clone_size: .
cdr3_aa: CATWGTAGNTIYF
cdr3_nt: TGTGCCACCTGGGGGACAGCTGGAAACACCATATATTTT